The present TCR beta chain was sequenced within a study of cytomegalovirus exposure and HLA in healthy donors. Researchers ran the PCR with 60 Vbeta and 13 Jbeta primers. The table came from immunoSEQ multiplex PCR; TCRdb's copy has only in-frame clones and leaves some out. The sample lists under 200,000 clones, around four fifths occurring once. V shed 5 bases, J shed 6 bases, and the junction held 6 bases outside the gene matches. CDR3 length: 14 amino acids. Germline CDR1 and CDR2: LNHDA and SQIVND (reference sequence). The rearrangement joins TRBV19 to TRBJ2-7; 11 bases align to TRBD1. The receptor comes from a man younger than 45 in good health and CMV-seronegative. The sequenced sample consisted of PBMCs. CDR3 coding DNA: TGTGCCAGTAGTCCTATCGGGACAGGGGGCGAGCAGTACTTC. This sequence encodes CASSPIGTGGEQYF.